These 21 T cell receptor beta chains were all obtained from the same sample, sequenced in a study of Graves' ophthalmopathy and Graves' hyperthyroidism. RNA served as the template for amplifying TCR beta CDR3 regions. The first round was an RT-PCR with HTBI primers, and the second round was a multiplex PCR. Via MiXCR, TCRdb re-called the multiplex PCR reads, giving one row per CDR3 protein. The repertoire holds around 400,000 distinct CDR3 sequences, 15% to 20% seen once, with around 1.5% in the top ten. Sequences were obtained from peripheral blood. The receptors originated from a woman between 18 and 29 years old with Graves' ophthalmopathy.

This clonotype was recorded at least ten times. The chain joins TRBV7-2 to TRBJ2-5, with D tentatively TRBD1 (5 bases). The germline V gene encodes CDR1 SGHTA and CDR2 FQGNSA. The V and J ends lost 1 base and 2 bases respectively, with 11 bases between them. There are 15 residues in the CDR3. The CDR3 DNA sequence: TGTGCCAGCAGCTTAGGGTACAGGTATCAAGAGACCCAGTACTTC. Amino acids: CASSLGYRYQETQYF.

This clonotype was counted many times. The V gene is TRBV28, the J gene TRBJ1-6; no clear D gene. Germline assignment: CDR1 MDHEN and CDR2 SYDVKM. The CDR3 extends over 13 amino acids. Trimming cost V 3 bases and J 6 bases, with 6 bases left between them. CDR3 in DNA: TGTGCCAGCAGTTTCGCAGCTAATTCACCCCTCCACTTT. Protein: CASSFAANSPLHF.

This clonotype has a count of ten or more. The rearrangement joins TRBV6-2 or TRBV6-3 to TRBJ1-1; the D gene is possibly TRBD1 (6 bases). From germline, CDR1 is MNHEY and CDR2 SVGEGT. The CDR3 is 18 amino acids. With 8 bases removed from V and 1 base from J, the gap between germline ends came to 26 bases. The CDR3 protein is CASPGWTVTGGGNTEAFF. The CDR3 nucleotides are TGTGCCAGCCCTGGCTGGACAGTGACCGGGGGAGGGAACACTGAAGCTTTCTTT.

This clonotype was found many times. V usage is TRBV6-2 or TRBV6-3 and J usage is TRBJ1-5, with unresolved D. The germline V gene encodes CDR1 MNHEY and CDR2 SVGEGT. V gave up 0 bases and J gave up 7 bases, with 10 bases separating them. The CDR3 length is 14 residues. The CDR3 DNA follows: TGTGCCAGCAGTTACTCCCCCCTAGGGCAGCCCCAGCATTTT. This gives the protein CASSYSPLGQPQHF.

In this sample, this clonotype turned up many times. The rearrangement uses TRBV19 and TRBJ1-1; D remains unclear. The CDR3 runs to 14 residues. V lost 6 bases and J lost 5, with 16 bases in between. Germline lookup yields CDR1 LNHDA and CDR2 SQIVND (reference sequence). The CDR3 protein is CASRPKGGGTEAFF. In DNA form, the CDR3 reads TGTGCCAGTAGGCCGAAGGGTGGCGGAACTGAAGCTTTCTTT.

This clonotype has ten or more counts. The chain uses TRBV9 and TRBJ2-1; D may be TRBD1 or TRBD2 (5 bases each). The CDR3 is 15 residues long. Trimming removed 3 bases at V and 8 bases at J, with 18 bases between. CDR1 and CDR2 (germline): SGDLS, YYNGEE. This CDR3 is CASSEGSISDYEQFF. CDR3 bases: TGTGCCAGCAGCGAGGGGTCGATTAGCGATTATGAGCAGTTCTTC.

In this sample, this clonotype turned up many times. The chain combines TRBV10-3 with TRBJ1-2, with a tentative D call TRBD1 (5 bases). CDR3 length: 17 amino acids. Trimming removed 4 bases at V and 2 bases at J, with 20 bases between. Germline loops: CDR1 ENHRY, CDR2 SYGVKD. CDR3 region: CAISVEGVGTQNYGYTF. As DNA, the CDR3 is TGTGCCATCAGTGTCGAAGGTGTGGGGACTCAGAACTATGGCTACACCTTC.

This clonotype was seen repeatedly, ten times or more. The chain links TRBV20-1 to TRBJ2-7; 7 nucleotides line up with TRBD2. The CDR3 contains 15 residues. Trimming removed 5 bases from V and 4 bases from J; junction bases left unmatched: 14. Germline V CDR1 and CDR2: DFQATT, SNEGSKA (reference sequence). The CDR3 DNA reads TGCAGTGCTGGAAACAGCGGGACTTTCCAATACGAGCAGTACTTC. The encoded protein is CSAGNSGTFQYEQYF.

This clonotype was seen ten or more times. This sequence joins TRBV6-5 and TRBJ2-7, with a weak D call TRBD1 (6 bases). The CDR3 loop spans 11 amino acids. V was cut by 4 bases and J by 7 bases, with 8 bases left in between. Germline loops: CDR1 MNHEY, CDR2 SVGAGI. The CDR3 DNA follows: TGTGCCAGCAGTTCCCAGGGGGAGCAGTACTTC. As protein: CASSSQGEQYF.

The J gene is TRBJ2-7, the V gene TRBV20-1; 9 positions match TRBD1. Germline CDR1 reads DFQATT; CDR2 reads SNEGSKA (reference sequence). This CDR3 has 16 residues. V lost 0 bases, J lost 4 bases, and 10 bases stayed unmatched. The CDR3 DNA follows: TGCAGTGCTAGAGATTCCTCGACAGGGGGAGGGTACGAGCAGTACTTC. Its protein is CSARDSSTGGGYEQYF.

This clonotype has at least ten counts. The chain is built from TRBV6-1 and TRBJ2-7; D ambiguous. The V end lost 4 bases, the J end lost 3 bases, and 4 bases lay between the germline ends. Germline lookup yields CDR1 MNHNS and CDR2 SASEGT. This CDR3 spans 11 amino acids. The DNA for the CDR3 is TGTGCCAGCAGTGGAAACTACGAGCAGTACTTC. Protein product: CASSGNYEQYF.

This clonotype was detected ten times or more. The V and J genes are TRBV2 and TRBJ1-5, with TRBD1 matching 8 bases. Unmatched junction bases numbered 8, after V lost 4 bases and J lost 6 bases. The germline CDR1 and CDR2 sequences are SNHLY and FYNNEI. There are 15 residues in the CDR3. CDR3 in amino acids: CASSGNRGALQPQHF. The CDR3 DNA sequence: TGTGCCAGCAGTGGCAACAGGGGGGCCCTTCAGCCCCAGCATTTT.

The table lists this clonotype with many counts. The chain couples TRBV20-1 to TRBJ2-7, with D perhaps TRBD2 (5 bases). The V gene's germline CDR1 is DFQATT and CDR2 SNEGSKA (reference sequence). This CDR3 contains 17 residues. The V gene lost 3 bases and the J gene lost 1 base, with 22 bases spanning the gap. The CDR3 is CSASGSTGSRGSYEQYF. Here the CDR3 DNA reads TGCAGTGCTAGCGGGTCGACTGGATCCCGGGGTTCCTACGAGCAGTACTTC.

Many counts were recorded for this clonotype. The rearrangement links TRBV5-8 to TRBJ1-1; no definite D call. Germline CDR1 is SGHTS and CDR2 is YDEGEE. Between the trimmed V and J ends, which lost 2 bases and 11 bases, there was a span of 16 bases. The CDR3 has 13 amino acids. As DNA, the CDR3 is TGTGCCAGCAGCTTCCGGGCCCGAGATCAGGCTTTCTTT. As protein: CASSFRARDQAFF.

In this sample, this clonotype turned up many times. The chain recombines TRBV7-2 with TRBJ2-5; D might be TRBD2 (6 bases). The length of the CDR3 is 15 residues. Trimming cost V 5 bases and J 0 bases, with 13 bases left between them. The germline gives CDR1 SGHTA, CDR2 FQGNSA. Here the CDR3 DNA reads TGTGCCAGCAGCCCAGGGACTTGGTACCAAGAGACCCAGTACTTC. This codes for CASSPGTWYQETQYF.

This clonotype has ten or more counts. This chain uses TRBV7-3 with TRBJ2-5; TRBD1 aligns across 11 bases. This CDR3 spans 15 amino acids. The trim removed 1 base at V and 5 bases at J, leaving 3 bases unmatched. Germline V gene data show CDR1 as SGHTA and CDR2 as FQGTGA. This CDR3 reads CASSLRGTGGETQYF. The CDR3 bases are TGTGCCAGCAGCTTAAGAGGGACAGGGGGGGAGACCCAGTACTTC.

This clonotype was seen ten or more times. V usage is TRBV5-1 and J usage is TRBJ2-5; 10 nucleotides align to TRBD1. There are 15 residues in the CDR3. The ends lost 4 bases at V and 1 base at J; junction bases unmatched: 4. From germline, CDR1 is SGHRS and CDR2 YFSETQ. The CDR3 protein is CASSNRDRGQETQYF. The DNA for the CDR3 is TGCGCCAGCAGCAACCGGGACAGGGGCCAAGAGACCCAGTACTTC.

In this sample, this clonotype turned up many times. The chain employs TRBV5-1 and TRBJ2-7; D call uncertain. Germline CDR1 reads SGHRS; CDR2 reads YFSETQ. Trimming removed 5 bases from V and 5 bases from J, with 20 bases in between. This CDR3 is built from 15 residues. The CDR3 DNA reads as TGCGCCAGCAGTTTTTTGGTGGGTGGAACGGACGAGCAGTACTTC. Translating gives CASSFLVGGTDEQYF.

This clonotype was picked up many times. The rearrangement links TRBV27 to TRBJ1-2; D may be TRBD1 (6 bases). This CDR3 comprises 15 residues. Looked up from germline, CDR1 is MNHEY and CDR2 is SMNVEV (reference sequence). V dropped 6 bases and J dropped 4 bases, with 18 bases sitting between them. The CDR3 region has the DNA TGTGCCAGCAGCTCCGCGGGGGCACCCCGCTATGGCTACACCTTC. Its translation: CASSSAGAPRYGYTF.

The J gene is TRBJ1-5, the V gene TRBV6-5; D gene uncertain. V lost 3 bases and J 3 bases, leaving 6 bases between the germline ends. The CDR3 has 13 amino acids. Germline CDR1 MNHEY, CDR2 SVGAGI. CDR3 protein: CASSYGNNQPQHF. As DNA, the CDR3 is TGTGCCAGCAGTTATGGGAACAATCAGCCCCAGCATTTT.

This clonotype showed up many times. The rearrangement uses TRBV24-1 and TRBJ2-2; TRBD1 matches 9 bases. CDR3 length: 15 amino acids. The germline V gene encodes CDR1 KGHDR and CDR2 SFDVKD. V dropped 5 bases and J dropped 3; count of bases not matched to a gene: 3. CDR3 sequence (DNA): TGTGCCACCAGTGGAGGGACAGGGTACACCGGGGAGCTGTTTTTT. It specifies CATSGGTGYTGELFF.